This TCR beta chain was identified during a study of T cells in Graves' hyperthyroidism and ophthalmopathy. TCR beta CDR3 sequences were amplified from RNA transcripts. HTBI primers drove first-round RT-PCR of the TCR CDR3. TCRdb reanalysed the multiplex PCR reads using MiXCR and keeps one entry per CDR3 protein. The profile shows 550,000 to 600,000 distinct CDR3 sequences, about 43% of them singletons. V was shortened by 1 base and J by 1 base, with 8 bases between the two germline ends. The length of the CDR3 is 16 residues. The germline V gene has CDR1 LNHNV and CDR2 YYDKDF (reference sequence). This receptor was taken from an adult woman with Graves' disease, either hyperthyroidism or ophthalmopathy (not recorded which). The sample taken for sequencing was peripheral blood or thyroid tissue (not recorded which). The rearrangement joins TRBV15 to TRBJ2-6; D may be TRBD2 (6 bases). This CDR3 reads CATSRAGGSGANVLTF. CDR3 coding DNA: TGTGCCACCAGCAGAGCCGGGGGTTCTGGGGCCAACGTCCTGACTTTC.